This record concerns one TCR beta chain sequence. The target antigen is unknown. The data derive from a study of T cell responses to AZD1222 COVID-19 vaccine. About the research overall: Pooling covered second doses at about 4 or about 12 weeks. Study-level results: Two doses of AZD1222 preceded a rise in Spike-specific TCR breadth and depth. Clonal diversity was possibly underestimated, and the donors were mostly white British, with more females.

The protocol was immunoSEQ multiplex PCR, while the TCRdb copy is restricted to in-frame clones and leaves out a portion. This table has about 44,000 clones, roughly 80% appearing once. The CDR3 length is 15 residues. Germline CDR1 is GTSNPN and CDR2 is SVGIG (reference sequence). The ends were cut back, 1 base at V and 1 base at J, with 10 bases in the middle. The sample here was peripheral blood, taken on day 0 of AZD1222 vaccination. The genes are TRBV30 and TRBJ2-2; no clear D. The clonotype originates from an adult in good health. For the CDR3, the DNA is TGTGCCTGGAGTGCCCTCGGTATGAACACCGGGGAGCTGTTTTTT. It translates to CAWSALGMNTGELFF.